Below are 3 T cell receptor beta chains sequenced from a single sample in a study of blood T cell repertoires in COVID-19. Here immunoSEQ multiplex PCR was the method, and the copy in TCRdb shows in-frame clones only, minus some. The repertoire holds under 200,000 clones, with around 87% as singletons. Material: peripheral blood. The receptors stem from a woman in her seventies with COVID-19, enrolled during active disease.

The gene calls are TRBV28 and TRBJ1-2; 8 bases agree with TRBD1. Germline CDR1 is MDHEN and CDR2 is SYDVKM. Losses at the gene ends were 3 bases for V and 7 bases for J; bases not matched to a gene: 1. The CDR3 is 12 residues long. This chain's CDR3 is CASSFTGGGYTF. DNA of the CDR3: TGTGCCAGCAGTTTCACAGGGGGTGGCTACACCTTC.

This chain connects TRBV2 to TRBJ2-3; 8 bases are a match to TRBD2. CDR1 SNHLY and CDR2 FYNNEI come from the germline V gene. The CDR3 spans 13 residues. V shed 8 bases and J 4 bases; nucleotides not matched to a gene: 5. For the CDR3, the DNA is TGTGCCAGCTTCAGCGGGGGAGCAGATACGCAGTATTTT. Encoded protein: CASFSGGADTQYF. The whole variable domain, filled in from reference TRBV2 and TRBJ2-3, reads EPEVTQTPSHQVTQMGQEVILRCVPISNHLYFYWYRQILGQKVEFLVSFYNNEISEKSEIFDDQFSVERPDGSNFTLKIRSTKLEDSAMYFCASFSGGADTQYFGPGTRLTVL.

The CDR3 loop is CAIRKDRESGYTF. The CDR3 nucleotides are TGTGCCATCAGGAAGGACAGGGAGTCCGGCTACACCTTC. V is TRBV10-3 and J is TRBJ1-2; 8 bases are shared with TRBD1. The CDR3 is 13 amino acids. Germline-derived CDR1 and CDR2 are ENHRY and SYGVKD. The V segment lost 6 bases and the J segment 8 bases; nucleotides outside the gene matches: 8.